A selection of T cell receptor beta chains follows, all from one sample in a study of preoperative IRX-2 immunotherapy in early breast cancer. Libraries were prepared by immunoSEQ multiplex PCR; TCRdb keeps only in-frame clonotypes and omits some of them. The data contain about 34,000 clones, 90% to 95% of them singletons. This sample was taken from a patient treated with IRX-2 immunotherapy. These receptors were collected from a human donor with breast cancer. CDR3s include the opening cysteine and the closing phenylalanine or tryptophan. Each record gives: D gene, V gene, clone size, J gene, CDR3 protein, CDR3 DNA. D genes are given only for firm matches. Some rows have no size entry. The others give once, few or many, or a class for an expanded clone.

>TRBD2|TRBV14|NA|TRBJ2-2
CASSQRTRITGELFF
TGTGCCAGCAGCCAGAGGACTAGAATCACCGGGGAGCTGTTTTTT
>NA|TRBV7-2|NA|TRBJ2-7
CASSPSAISYEQYF
TGTGCCAGCAGCCCTAGCGCGATCTCCTACGAGCAGTACTTC
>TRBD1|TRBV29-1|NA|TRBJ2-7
CSVDPGTGSYEQYF
TGCAGCGTTGACCCCGGGACAGGGTCCTACGAGCAGTACTTC
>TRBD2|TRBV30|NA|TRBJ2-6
CAWSVMSSGRPSSGANVLTF
TGTGCCTGGAGTGTAATGAGTAGCGGGAGACCTTCGTCTGGGGCCAACGTCCTGACTTTC
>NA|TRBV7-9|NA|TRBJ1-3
CASSSLPAGGNTIYF
TGTGCCAGCAGCTCCCTTCCAGCGGGTGGAAACACCATATATTTT
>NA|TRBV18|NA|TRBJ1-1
CASSSTQVDTEAFF
TGTGCCAGCTCATCCACACAGGTAGACACTGAAGCTTTCTTT
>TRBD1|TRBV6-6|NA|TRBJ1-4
CASSSPSGQGYEKLFF
TGTGCCAGCAGTTCCCCGTCGGGACAGGGGTATGAAAAACTGTTTTTT
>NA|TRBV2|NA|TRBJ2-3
CASSITDTQYF
TGTGCCAGCTCGATCACAGATACGCAGTATTTT
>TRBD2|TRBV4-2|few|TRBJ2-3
CASSQGLASGGMGDTQYF
TGTGCCAGCAGCCAAGGGCTCGCTAGCGGGGGTATGGGAGATACGCAGTATTTT
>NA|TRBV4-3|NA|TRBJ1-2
CASSQDLMQPKRNYGYTF
TGCGCCAGCAGCCAAGATCTTATGCAGCCTAAAAGGAACTATGGCTACACCTTC
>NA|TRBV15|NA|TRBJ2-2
CATSYARETGELFF
TGTGCCACCAGCTATGCCCGAGAAACCGGGGAGCTGTTTTTT
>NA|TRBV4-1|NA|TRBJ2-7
CASSQGLNYEQYF
TGCGCCAGCAGCCAAGGCCTCAACTACGAGCAGTACTTC
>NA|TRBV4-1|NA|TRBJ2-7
CASSQSASGLPYEQYF
TGCGCCAGCAGCCAATCCGCCTCAGGACTACCCTACGAGCAGTACTTC
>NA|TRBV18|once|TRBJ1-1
CASSPNLGNWNTEAFF
TGTGCCAGCTCACCGAATTTGGGAAATTGGAACACTGAAGCTTTCTTT
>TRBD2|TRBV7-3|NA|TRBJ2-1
CASSLTSGRGVEQFF
TGTGCCAGCAGTCTCACTAGCGGGAGAGGTGTTGAGCAGTTCTTC
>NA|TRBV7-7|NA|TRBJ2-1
CASSTGKVNSYNEQFF
TGTGCTAGCAGTACAGGGAAAGTAAACTCCTACAATGAGCAGTTCTTC
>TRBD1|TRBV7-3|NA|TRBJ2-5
CASSFTGGVGETQYF
TGTGCCAGCAGCTTTACAGGGGGCGTAGGAGAGACCCAGTACTTC
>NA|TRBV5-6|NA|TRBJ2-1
CASSWGLGNEQFF
TGTGCCAGCAGCTGGGGGCTCGGCAATGAGCAGTTCTTC
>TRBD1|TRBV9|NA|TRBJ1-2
CASSTRQGRNRYGYTF
TGTGCCAGCAGCACCCGACAGGGAAGGAATCGGTATGGCTACACCTTC
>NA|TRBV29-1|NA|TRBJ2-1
CSAVSASYNEQFF
TGCAGCGCCGTATCAGCCTCCTACAATGAGCAGTTCTTC
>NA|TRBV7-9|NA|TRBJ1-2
CASSLIVGQKNYGYTF
TGTGCCAGCAGCTTAATAGTCGGGCAGAAAAACTATGGCTACACCTTC
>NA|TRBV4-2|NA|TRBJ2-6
CASSQGQSGANVLTF
TGTGCCAGCAGCCAAGGACAGTCCGGGGCCAACGTCCTGACTTTC
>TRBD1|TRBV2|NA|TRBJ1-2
CASGGDRGVSSYGYTF
TGTGCCAGCGGGGGTGACAGGGGAGTTAGTAGCTATGGCTACACCTTC
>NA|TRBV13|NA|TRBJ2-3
CASSSPPLTQYF
TGTGCCAGCAGCTCCCCCCCCTTAACGCAGTATTTT
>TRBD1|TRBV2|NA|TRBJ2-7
CVSSGDRGHLYF
TGTGTCAGCAGTGGGGACAGGGGGCATCTGTACTTC
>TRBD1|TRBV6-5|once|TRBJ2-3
CASSYTNRGSGDTQYF
TGTGCCAGCAGTTACACAAACAGGGGGTCGGGCGATACGCAGTATTTT
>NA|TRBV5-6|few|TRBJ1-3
CASSLDFPGQSTGNTIYF
TGTGCCAGCAGCTTGGACTTCCCCGGCCAGTCCACTGGAAACACCATATATTTT
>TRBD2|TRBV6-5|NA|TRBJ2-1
CASKSFRGGNEQFF
TGTGCCAGCAAATCTTTTCGGGGGGGCAATGAGCAGTTCTTC
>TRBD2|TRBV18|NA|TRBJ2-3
CASSPPKLAGVDTQYF
TGTGCCAGCTCACCACCGAAACTAGCGGGGGTCGATACGCAGTATTTT
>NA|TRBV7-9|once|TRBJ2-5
CARRAAQETQYF
TGTGCCAGGAGAGCGGCCCAAGAGACCCAGTACTTC
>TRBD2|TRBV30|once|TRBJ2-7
CAWTSGSIYEQYF
TGTGCCTGGACTAGCGGGAGTATTTACGAGCAGTACTTC
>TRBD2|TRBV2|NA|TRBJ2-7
CASSVDSGRGYEQYF
TGTGCCAGCAGTGTAGATAGCGGGAGGGGGTACGAGCAGTACTTC
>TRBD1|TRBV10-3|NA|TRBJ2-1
CAISSRTGESNEQFF
TGTGCCATCAGTTCGAGGACAGGGGAGAGCAATGAGCAGTTCTTC
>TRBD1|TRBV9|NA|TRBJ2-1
CASSVVSGQGGEQFF
TGTGCCAGCAGCGTAGTATCGGGACAGGGAGGTGAGCAGTTCTTC
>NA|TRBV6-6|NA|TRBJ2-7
CASTPQGLDEQYF
TGTGCCAGCACCCCCCAGGGATTGGACGAGCAGTACTTC
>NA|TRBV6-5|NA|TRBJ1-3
CASSPPPGSGNTIYF
TGTGCCAGCAGTCCCCCACCGGGGTCTGGAAACACCATATATTTT
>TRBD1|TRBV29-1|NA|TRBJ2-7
CSVEGGQAYEQYF
TGCAGCGTTGAAGGGGGACAGGCCTACGAGCAGTACTTC
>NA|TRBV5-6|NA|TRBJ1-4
CASSFGIGNEKLFF
TGTGCCAGCAGCTTCGGGATAGGGAATGAAAAACTGTTTTTT
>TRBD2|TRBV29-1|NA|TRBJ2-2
CSVGVAGGMAGELFF
TGCAGCGTGGGGGTAGCGGGAGGGATGGCCGGGGAGCTGTTTTTT
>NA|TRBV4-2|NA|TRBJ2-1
CASSQEKSVSSYNEQFF
TGTGCCAGCAGCCAAGAGAAGAGCGTCTCCTCCTACAATGAGCAGTTCTTC